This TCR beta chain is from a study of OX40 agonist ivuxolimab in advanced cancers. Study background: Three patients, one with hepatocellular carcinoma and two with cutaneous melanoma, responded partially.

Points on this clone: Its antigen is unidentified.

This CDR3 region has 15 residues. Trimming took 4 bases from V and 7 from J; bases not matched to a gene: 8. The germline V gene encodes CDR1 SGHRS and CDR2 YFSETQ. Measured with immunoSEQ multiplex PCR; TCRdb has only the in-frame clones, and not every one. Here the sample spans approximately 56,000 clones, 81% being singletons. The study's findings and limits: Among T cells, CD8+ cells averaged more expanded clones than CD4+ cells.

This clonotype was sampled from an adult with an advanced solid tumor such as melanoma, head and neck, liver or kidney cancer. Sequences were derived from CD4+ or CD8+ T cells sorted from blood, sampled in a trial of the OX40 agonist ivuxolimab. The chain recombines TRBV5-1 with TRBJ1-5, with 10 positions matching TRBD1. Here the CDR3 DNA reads TGCGCCAGCAGCACGGGGACAGGGGCACAGCAGCCCCAGCATTTT. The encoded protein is CASSTGTGAQQPQHF.